This T cell receptor beta chain was sequenced in a study of blood T cell repertoires in COVID-19. This CDR3 has 15 residues. The germline gives CDR1 GTSNPN, CDR2 SVGIG (reference sequence). V lost 5 bases and J 8 bases, leaving 24 bases between the germline ends. This table comes from immunoSEQ multiplex PCR, and its TCRdb copy is limited to in-frame clones, with some not included. The sample includes hundreds of thousands of clones, 65% to 90% of them seen just once. The sequenced material came from peripheral blood. This TCR derives from a man aged 50 or older with active or convalescent COVID-19. The chain joins TRBV30 to TRBJ1-1, with a possible D match to TRBD1 (6 bases). CDR3 loop: CAWEVTGTSWAEAFF. Written as DNA, the CDR3 is TGTGCCTGGGAGGTGACCGGGACATCCTGGGCCGAAGCTTTCTTT.